These 24 T cell receptor beta chains share one sample of origin, sequenced in a study of blood T cell repertoires in COVID-19. Generated by immunoSEQ multiplex PCR, the TCRdb table keeps only in-frame clones and is missing some. Counted here are about 120,000 clones, about 83% occurring once; the ten biggest clones make up roughly 2.1%. Specimen: peripheral blood. Receptors originate from a woman in her forties or fifties with acute or convalescent COVID-19.

CDR3 amino acids: CASSQDGTGKETQYF. DNA for the CDR3: TGCGCCAGCAGCCAAGATGGTACGGGGAAAGAGACCCAGTACTTC. The gene calls are TRBV4-3 and TRBJ2-5, with D possibly being TRBD2 (5 bases). Trimming removed 0 bases from V and 3 bases from J, with 11 bases in between. Per the germline V gene, CDR1 is LGHNA and CDR2 is YSLEER. The CDR3 runs 15 residues.

The chain links TRBV7-9 to TRBJ2-7; the match to TRBD2 covers 8 bases. CDR1 is SEHNR, CDR2 FQNEAQ, per germline (reference sequence). CDR3 length: 16 amino acids. Trimming took 3 bases from V and 4 from J; bases not matched to a gene: 11. The CDR3 spells CASSLGLGQTEYEQYF. DNA for the CDR3: TGTGCCAGCAGCTTGGGACTAGGACAGACCGAATACGAGCAGTACTTC.

For the CDR3, the DNA is TGTGCCAGCAGCTCGAGACAGGCCGTAGGGGATGGAAACACCATATATTTT. This encodes CASSSRQAVGDGNTIYF. V and J are TRBV7-6 and TRBJ1-3, with D maybe TRBD1 (6 bases). The germline gives CDR1 SGHVS, CDR2 FNYEAQ. The length of the CDR3 is 17 residues. The V end was cut by 4 bases, the J end by 3 bases, with 19 bases between.

The J gene is TRBJ1-2, the V gene TRBV11-2, with no clear D. The CDR3 has 14 residues. The germline V and J ends were trimmed by 5 bases and 8 bases, with 18 bases remaining between them. CDR1 SGHAT and CDR2 FQNNGV come from the germline V gene. The CDR3 sequence: CASSPEGVVLGYTF. The CDR3 coding sequence is TGTGCCAGCAGCCCCGAAGGAGTTGTGTTAGGCTACACCTTC.

Details on this clone: Compared with germline, one end of the junction differs, possibly owing to a read error. This chain links TRBV19 with TRBJ1-5; D is unresolved. Germline loops: CDR1 LNHDA, CDR2 SQIVND (reference sequence). The CDR3 totals 14 residues. CDR3 bases: TGTGCCAGCAAGCCGGGGTTTAGCGATCAGCCCCAGCATTTT. Amino acid sequence: CASKPGFSDQPQHF.

The chain carries TRBV7-8 and TRBJ1-6; 7 nucleotides line up with TRBD1. The CDR3 loop spans 17 amino acids. The ends lost 5 bases at V and 9 bases at J; junction bases unmatched: 16. Germline CDR1 and CDR2: SGHVS and FQNEAQ. As DNA, the CDR3 is TGTGCCAGCAGCCAACCGGGACAGCCGAAGGCCCTTTCACCCCTCCACTTT. This codes for CASSQPGQPKALSPLHF.

This chain links TRBV7-2 with TRBJ1-3, with 8 bases aligning to TRBD1. Trimming at V came to 5 bases and at J to 8 bases, leaving 11 bases not matched to a gene. Germline CDR1 SGHTA, CDR2 FQGNSA. The CDR3 extends over 15 amino acids. CDR3 in DNA: TGTGCCAGCAGCCCTGGGGGCAGGGGGCTAGACACCATATATTTT. It codes for CASSPGGRGLDTIYF.

The chain carries TRBV24-1 and TRBJ2-3; weak D call: TRBD2 (5 bases). Trimming stripped 5 bases from V and 3 bases from J, with 5 bases between. Looked up from germline, CDR1 is KGHDR and CDR2 is SFDVKD. The CDR3 is made up of 12 amino acids. CDR3 nucleotide sequence: TGTGCCACCAGTGCGGGAACAGATACGCAGTATTTT. Translated: CATSAGTDTQYF.

This sequence joins TRBV5-4 and TRBJ2-5; the D gene is possibly TRBD1 (6 bases). Germline CDR1 is SGHNT and CDR2 is YYREEE (reference sequence). This CDR3 is built from 15 residues. Between the trimmed V and J ends, which lost 6 bases and 5 bases, there was a span of 20 bases. The CDR3 sequence is CASTPQGSPGETQYF. In DNA, the CDR3 is TGTGCCAGCACCCCCCAGGGGTCCCCGGGGGAGACCCAGTACTTC.

V usage is TRBV6-1 and J usage is TRBJ2-3; D may be TRBD2 (6 bases). V lost 0 bases and J 3 bases, leaving 10 bases between the germline ends. CDR3 length equals 15 residues. The germline gives CDR1 MNHNS, CDR2 SASEGT. The CDR3 spells CASSEAQGLTDTQYF. The CDR3 region has the DNA TGTGCCAGCAGTGAAGCTCAGGGACTGACAGATACGCAGTATTTT.

The gene calls are TRBV6-2 or TRBV6-3 and TRBJ2-7; 8 bases align to TRBD2. Losses at the gene ends were 6 bases for V and 1 base for J; bases not matched to a gene: 8. CDR3 length: 15 residues. Germline CDR1 is MNHEY and CDR2 is SVGEGT. CDR3 sequence (DNA): TGTGCCAGCAGCCGGGCGGGAGGCCCTTCCTACGAGCAGTACTTC. Its translation: CASSRAGGPSYEQYF.

V and J are TRBV7-8 and TRBJ1-4, with D perhaps matching TRBD1 (5 bases). This CDR3 is built from 15 residues. V was clipped by 1 base and J by 2 bases, with 8 bases between them. Germline-derived CDR1 and CDR2 are SGHVS and FQNEAQ. CDR3: CASSLGGLTNEKLFF. CDR3 bases: TGTGCCAGCAGCTTAGGGGGCTTGACTAATGAAAAACTGTTTTTT.

The chain combines TRBV6-5 with TRBJ1-1; 7 bases agree with TRBD1. Germline V gene sequence: CDR1 MNHEY, CDR2 SVGAGI. V shed 2 bases, J shed 3 bases, and the junction held 6 bases outside the gene matches. CDR3 length: 15 amino acids. The CDR3 loop reads CASSYVWDSYTEAFF. The CDR3, as DNA: TGTGCCAGCAGTTACGTTTGGGACAGCTACACTGAAGCTTTCTTT.

The chain joins TRBV7-9 to TRBJ2-7; 8 bases align to TRBD2. Germline loops: CDR1 SEHNR, CDR2 FQNEAQ (reference sequence). The CDR3 is 15 residues long. The V gene end was trimmed by 6 bases and the J gene end by 4 bases; junction bases not matched to a gene: 11. CDR3 in amino acids: CASSRPPGLGYEQYF. The CDR3, as DNA: TGTGCCAGCAGTCGTCCCCCGGGACTAGGGTACGAGCAGTACTTC.

The chain is built from TRBV5-1 and TRBJ1-2; D call uncertain. V lost 0 bases and J lost 6, with 12 bases in between. The CDR3 length is 14 residues. Germline lookup yields CDR1 SGHRS and CDR2 YFSETQ. The DNA of the CDR3 is TGCGCCAGCAGCTTGGGGCGGGGAAGGAATGGCTACACCTTC. It codes for CASSLGRGRNGYTF.

This chain joins TRBV7-6 and TRBJ1-2; TRBD1 matches 11 bases. Germline-derived CDR1 and CDR2 are SGHVS and FNYEAQ. This CDR3 spans 15 amino acids. After removal of 3 bases from V and 3 bases from J, the junction contained 3 bases not matched to a gene. The CDR3 spells CASSLGTGGDYGYTF. CDR3 nucleotide sequence: TGTGCCAGCAGCTTGGGGACAGGGGGGGACTATGGCTACACCTTC.

The genes are TRBV6-5 and TRBJ1-1; 10 bases map to TRBD1. The V gene's germline CDR1 is MNHEY and CDR2 SVGAGI. V gave up 6 bases and J gave up 0 bases; unmatched junction bases: 4. The CDR3 covers 15 residues. For the CDR3, the DNA is TGTGCCAGCAGGAGGGACAGGGGTATGAACACTGAAGCTTTCTTT. Translated, it gives CASRRDRGMNTEAFF.

Only one count was recorded for this clone. The V and J genes are TRBV2 and TRBJ2-7; D not resolved. The germline CDR1 and CDR2 sequences are SNHLY and FYNNEI. This CDR3 is 16 amino acids long. The V gene lost 0 bases and the J gene lost 2 bases, with 14 bases spanning the gap. The CDR3 region is CASSEALQKGAYEQYF. The CDR3 DNA is TGTGCCAGCAGTGAAGCGCTGCAAAAAGGAGCCTACGAGCAGTACTTC.

A few counts support this clone. The chain's CDR3 is CATSEHRTRDTKETQYF. The CDR3 DNA follows: TGTGCCACCAGTGAACATCGTACCCGGGACACTAAGGAGACCCAGTACTTC. The chain uses TRBV24-1 and TRBJ2-5, with a tentative D call TRBD1 (6 bases). This CDR3 contains 17 residues. Trimming pared 4 bases from V and 5 bases from J, leaving 22 bases between. Germline V lookup: CDR1 KGHDR, CDR2 SFDVKD.

The chain has TRBV30 and TRBJ2-7, with TRBD2 as a possible D gene (5 bases). V gave up 1 base and J gave up 4 bases, with 14 bases separating them. CDR3 length equals 14 residues. Germline V gene data show CDR1 as GTSNPN and CDR2 as SVGIG (reference sequence). The CDR3 DNA follows: TGTGCCTGGAGTGGGGCCGGGATTGTATACGAGCAGTACTTC. Its protein product is CAWSGAGIVYEQYF.

The genes are TRBV5-4 and TRBJ2-1, with 12 bases aligning to TRBD2. After removal of 5 bases from V and 0 bases from J, the junction contained 3 bases not matched to a gene. The CDR3 sequence is 16 residues long. Germline assignment: CDR1 SGHNT and CDR2 YYREEE (reference sequence). In DNA, the CDR3 is TGTGCCAGCAGTTCTAGCGGGGGGGCCTCCTACAATGAGCAGTTCTTC. Translated: CASSSSGGASYNEQFF.

V and J are TRBV2 and TRBJ1-2; weak D call: TRBD1 (5 bases). The V end lost 10 bases, the J end lost 4 bases, and 19 bases lay between the germline ends. The germline V gene has CDR1 SNHLY and CDR2 FYNNEI. This CDR3 has 14 residues. The DNA of the CDR3 is TGTGCCACCCATCCAATCAGGGAACCCTATGGCTACACCTTC. Its protein is CATHPIREPYGYTF.

The chain uses TRBV6-1 and TRBJ1-2, with a weak D call TRBD1 (6 bases). CDR3 size: 16 residues. The V end lost 2 bases, the J end lost 4 bases, and 17 bases lay between the germline ends. CDR1 and CDR2 from the germline V gene are MNHNS and SASEGT. The CDR3 coding sequence is TGTGCCAGCAGTGAAAACCCCCGGGACACAATCTATGGCTACACCTTC. It encodes CASSENPRDTIYGYTF.

J is TRBJ1-6 and V is TRBV3-1 (or the pseudogene TRBV3-2); 7 nucleotides match TRBD1. From germline, CDR1 is LGHDT and CDR2 YNNKEL (reference sequence). The CDR3 totals 15 residues. V lost 5 bases to trimming and J lost 8 bases; unmatched junction nucleotides: 9. The CDR3 nucleotides are TGTGCCAGCAGCGCCCAGGGGGAAGGGTATTCACCCCTCCACTTT. Translating gives CASSAQGEGYSPLHF.